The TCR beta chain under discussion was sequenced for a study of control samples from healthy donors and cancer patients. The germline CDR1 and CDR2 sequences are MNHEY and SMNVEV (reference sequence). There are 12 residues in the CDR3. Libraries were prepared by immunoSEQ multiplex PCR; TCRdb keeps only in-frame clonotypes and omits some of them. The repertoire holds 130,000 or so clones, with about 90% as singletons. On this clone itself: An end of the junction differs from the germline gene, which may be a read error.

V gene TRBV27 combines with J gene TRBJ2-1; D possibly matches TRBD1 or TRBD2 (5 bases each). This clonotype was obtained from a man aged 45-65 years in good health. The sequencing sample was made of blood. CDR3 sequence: CASSLGTEERFF. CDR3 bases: TGTGCCAGCAGTTTAGGGACGGAGGAGCGGTTCTTC.